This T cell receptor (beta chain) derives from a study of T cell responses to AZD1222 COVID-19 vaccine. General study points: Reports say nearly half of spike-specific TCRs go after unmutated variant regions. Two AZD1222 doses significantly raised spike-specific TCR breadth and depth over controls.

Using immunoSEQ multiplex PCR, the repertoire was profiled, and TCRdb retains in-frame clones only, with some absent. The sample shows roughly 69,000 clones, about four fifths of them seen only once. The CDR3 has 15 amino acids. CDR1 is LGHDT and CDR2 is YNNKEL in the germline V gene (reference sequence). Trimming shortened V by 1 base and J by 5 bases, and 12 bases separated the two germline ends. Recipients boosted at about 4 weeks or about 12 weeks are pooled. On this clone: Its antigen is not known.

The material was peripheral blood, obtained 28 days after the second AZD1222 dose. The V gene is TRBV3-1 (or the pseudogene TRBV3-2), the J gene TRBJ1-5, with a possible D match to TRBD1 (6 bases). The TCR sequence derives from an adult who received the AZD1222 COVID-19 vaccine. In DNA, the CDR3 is TGTGCCAGCAGCCAAGGTCCAGGGGTCGATCAGCCCCAGCATTTT. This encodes CASSQGPGVDQPQHF.